This T cell receptor (beta chain) was obtained from a study of cytomegalovirus exposure and HLA in healthy donors. In the case of this clone: Antigen unknown.

The PCR used 60 Vbeta and 13 Jbeta primers. Here immunoSEQ multiplex PCR was the method, and the copy in TCRdb shows in-frame clones only, minus some. The sample carries 150,000 to 200,000 clones, about four fifths recorded once. The germline gives CDR1 SGDLS, CDR2 YYNGEE. V lost 3 bases and J 3 bases, leaving 12 bases between the germline ends. The CDR3 runs to 15 residues. Study outcomes and limitations: A highly shared variant cluster was judged a likely technical artifact. For most TCR sequences rarity was the rule, although some public TCRs occurred in many donors.

Sequencing was carried out using PBMCs. The TCR originated in a female donor in good health and CMV-seronegative. The chain couples TRBV9 to TRBJ1-4; D gene ambiguous. CDR3 in amino acids: CASSEGRAANEKLFF. CDR3 in DNA: TGTGCCAGCAGCGAAGGGAGGGCGGCTAATGAAAAACTGTTTTTT.